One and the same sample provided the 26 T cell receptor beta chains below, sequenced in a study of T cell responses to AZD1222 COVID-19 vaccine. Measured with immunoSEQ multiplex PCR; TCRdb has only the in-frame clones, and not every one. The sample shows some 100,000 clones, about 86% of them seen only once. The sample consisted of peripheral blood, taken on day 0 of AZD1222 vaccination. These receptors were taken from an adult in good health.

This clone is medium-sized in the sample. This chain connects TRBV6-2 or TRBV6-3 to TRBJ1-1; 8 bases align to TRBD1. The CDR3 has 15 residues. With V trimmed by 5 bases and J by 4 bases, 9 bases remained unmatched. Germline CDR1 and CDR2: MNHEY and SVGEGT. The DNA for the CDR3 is TGTGCCAGCAGTGTTTCAGGGGGCCGAGGCACTGAAGCTTTCTTT. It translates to CASSVSGGRGTEAFF.

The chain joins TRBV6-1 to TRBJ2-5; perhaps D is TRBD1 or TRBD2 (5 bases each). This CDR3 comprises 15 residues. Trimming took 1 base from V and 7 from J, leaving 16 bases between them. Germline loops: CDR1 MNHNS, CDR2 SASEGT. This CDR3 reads CASSEDMPGRGTQYF. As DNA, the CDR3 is TGTGCCAGCAGTGAAGACATGCCAGGGAGAGGGACCCAGTACTTC.

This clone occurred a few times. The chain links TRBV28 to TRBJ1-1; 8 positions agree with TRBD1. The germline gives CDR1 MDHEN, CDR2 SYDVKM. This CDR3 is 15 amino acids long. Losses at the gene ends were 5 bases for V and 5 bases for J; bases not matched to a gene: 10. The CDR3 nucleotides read TGTGCCAGCAGTCCCCCCTTCACAGGGGGAACTGAAGCTTTCTTT. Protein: CASSPPFTGGTEAFF.

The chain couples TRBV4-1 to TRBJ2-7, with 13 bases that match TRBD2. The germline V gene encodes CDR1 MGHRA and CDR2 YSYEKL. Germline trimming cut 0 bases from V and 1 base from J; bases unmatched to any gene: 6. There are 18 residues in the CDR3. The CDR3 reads CASSQERLGLAGSYEQYF. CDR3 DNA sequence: TGCGCCAGCAGCCAAGAAAGGTTGGGACTAGCGGGGTCCTACGAGCAGTACTTC.

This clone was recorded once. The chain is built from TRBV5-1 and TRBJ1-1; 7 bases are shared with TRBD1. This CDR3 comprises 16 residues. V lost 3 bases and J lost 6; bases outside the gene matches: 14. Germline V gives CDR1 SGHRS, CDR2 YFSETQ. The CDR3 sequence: CASSWESRNRGSEAFF. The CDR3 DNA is TGCGCCAGCAGCTGGGAAAGCCGGAACAGGGGTTCTGAAGCTTTCTTT.

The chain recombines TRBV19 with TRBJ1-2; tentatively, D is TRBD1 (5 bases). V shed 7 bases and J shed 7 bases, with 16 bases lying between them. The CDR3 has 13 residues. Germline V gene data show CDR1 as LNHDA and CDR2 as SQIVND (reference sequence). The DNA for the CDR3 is TGTGCCAGTAATTCGGTCCTCGGGGCTGGCTACACCTTC. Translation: CASNSVLGAGYTF. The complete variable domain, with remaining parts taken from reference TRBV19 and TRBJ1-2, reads DGGITQSPKYLFRKEGQNVTLSCEQNLNHDAMYWYRQDPGQGLRLIYYSQIVNDFQKGDIAEGYSVSREKKESFPLTVTSAQKNPTAFYLCASNSVLGAGYTFGSGTRLTVV.

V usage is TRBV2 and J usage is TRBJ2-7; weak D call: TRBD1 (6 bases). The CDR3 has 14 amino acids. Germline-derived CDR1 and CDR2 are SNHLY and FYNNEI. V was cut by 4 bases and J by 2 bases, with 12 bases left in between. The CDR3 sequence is CASSAGRGTYEQYF. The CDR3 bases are TGTGCCAGCAGTGCGGGCAGGGGAACCTACGAGCAGTACTTC.

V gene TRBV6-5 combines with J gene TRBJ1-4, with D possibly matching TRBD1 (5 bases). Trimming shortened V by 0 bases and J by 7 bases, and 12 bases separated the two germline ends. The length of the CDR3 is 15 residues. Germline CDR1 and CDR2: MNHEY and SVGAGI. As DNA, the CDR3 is TGTGCCAGCAGTTACTCCGGGACGGGGATTGAAAAACTGTTTTTT. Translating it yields CASSYSGTGIEKLFF.

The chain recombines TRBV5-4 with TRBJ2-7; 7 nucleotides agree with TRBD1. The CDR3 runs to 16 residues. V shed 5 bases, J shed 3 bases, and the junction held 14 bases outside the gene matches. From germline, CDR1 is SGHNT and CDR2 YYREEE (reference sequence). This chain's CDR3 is CASSRKGDSLNYEQYF. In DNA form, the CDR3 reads TGTGCCAGCAGTCGAAAGGGGGACAGCCTCAACTACGAGCAGTACTTC.

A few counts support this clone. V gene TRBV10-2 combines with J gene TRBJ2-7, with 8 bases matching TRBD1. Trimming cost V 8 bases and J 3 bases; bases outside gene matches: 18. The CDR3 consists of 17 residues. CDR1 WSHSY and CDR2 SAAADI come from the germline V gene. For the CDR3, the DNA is TGCGCCAGCTGCGACTTAGGACAGGGAATCAATATCTACGAGCAGTACTTC. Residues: CASCDLGQGINIYEQYF.

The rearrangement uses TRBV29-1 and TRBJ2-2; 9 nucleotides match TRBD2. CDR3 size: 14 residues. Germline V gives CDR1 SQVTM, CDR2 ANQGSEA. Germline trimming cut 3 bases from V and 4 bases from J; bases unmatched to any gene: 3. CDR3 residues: CSVEREGRTGELFF. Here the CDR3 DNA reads TGCAGCGTTGAGCGGGAGGGGCGCACCGGGGAGCTGTTTTTT.

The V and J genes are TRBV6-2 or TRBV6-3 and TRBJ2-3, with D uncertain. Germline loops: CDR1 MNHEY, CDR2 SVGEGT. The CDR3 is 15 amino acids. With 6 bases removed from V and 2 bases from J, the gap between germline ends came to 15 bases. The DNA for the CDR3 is TGTGCCAGCAGCTCCACACCCCTGCACACAGATACGCAGTATTTT. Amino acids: CASSSTPLHTDTQYF.

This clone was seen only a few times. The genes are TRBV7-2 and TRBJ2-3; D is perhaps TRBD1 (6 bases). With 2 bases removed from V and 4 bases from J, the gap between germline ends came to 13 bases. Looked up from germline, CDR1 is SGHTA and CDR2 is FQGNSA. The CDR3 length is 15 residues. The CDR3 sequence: CASSLRTDGADTQYF. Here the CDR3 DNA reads TGTGCCAGCAGCTTACGGACAGACGGGGCAGATACGCAGTATTTT.

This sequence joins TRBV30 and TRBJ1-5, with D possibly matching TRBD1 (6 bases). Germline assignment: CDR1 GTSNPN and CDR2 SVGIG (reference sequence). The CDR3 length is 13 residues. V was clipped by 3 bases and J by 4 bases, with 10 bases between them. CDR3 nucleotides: TGTGCCTGGAGCCGGGGGGCGAATCAGCCCCAGCATTTT. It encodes CAWSRGANQPQHF. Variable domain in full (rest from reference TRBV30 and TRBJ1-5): SQTIHQWPATLVQPVGSPLSLECTVEGTSNPNLYWYRQAAGRGLQLLFYSVGIGQISSEVPQNLSASRPQDRQFILSSKKLLLSDSGFYLCAWSRGANQPQHFGDGTRLSIL.

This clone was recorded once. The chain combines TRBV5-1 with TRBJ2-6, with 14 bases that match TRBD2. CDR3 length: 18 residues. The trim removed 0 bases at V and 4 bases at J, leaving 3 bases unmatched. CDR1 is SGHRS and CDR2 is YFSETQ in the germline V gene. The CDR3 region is CASSLGLAGGLGANVLTF. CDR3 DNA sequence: TGCGCCAGCAGCTTGGGACTAGCGGGAGGGCTAGGGGCCAACGTCCTGACTTTC.

CDR3 region: CASGADRDGGYTF. The CDR3 DNA sequence: TGTGCCAGCGGAGCGGACAGGGATGGCGGCTACACCTTC. V and J are TRBV7-6 and TRBJ1-2, with 8 bases aligning to TRBD1. Trimming cost V 8 bases and J 8 bases; bases outside gene matches: 10. This CDR3 has 13 amino acids. The germline V gene has CDR1 SGHVS and CDR2 FNYEAQ. Drawing the rest from reference TRBV7-6 and TRBJ1-2, the complete variable domain is GAGVSQSPRYKVTKRGQDVALRCDPISGHVSLYWYRQALGQGPEFLTYFNYEAQQDKSGLPNDRFSAERPEGSISTLTIQRTEQRDSAMYRCASGADRDGGYTFGSGTRLTVV.

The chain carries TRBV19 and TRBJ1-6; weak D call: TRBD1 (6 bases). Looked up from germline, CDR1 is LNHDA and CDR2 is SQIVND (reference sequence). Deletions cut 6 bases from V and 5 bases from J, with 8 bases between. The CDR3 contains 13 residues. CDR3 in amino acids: CASSDRNNSPLHF. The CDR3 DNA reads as TGTGCCAGTAGCGACAGGAATAATTCACCCCTCCACTTT. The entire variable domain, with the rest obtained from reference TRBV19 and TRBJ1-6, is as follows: DGGITQSPKYLFRKEGQNVTLSCEQNLNHDAMYWYRQDPGQGLRLIYYSQIVNDFQKGDIAEGYSVSREKKESFPLTVTSAQKNPTAFYLCASSDRNNSPLHFGNGTRLTVT.

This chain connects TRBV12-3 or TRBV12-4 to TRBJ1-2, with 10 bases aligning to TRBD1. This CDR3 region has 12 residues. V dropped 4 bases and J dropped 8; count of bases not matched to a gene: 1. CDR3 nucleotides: TGTGCCAGCAGTTGGGGACAGGGGGGCTACACCTTC. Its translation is CASSWGQGGYTF.

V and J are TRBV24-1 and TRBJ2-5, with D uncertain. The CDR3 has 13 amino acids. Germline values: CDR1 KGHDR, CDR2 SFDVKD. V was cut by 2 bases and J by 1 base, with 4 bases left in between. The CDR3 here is CATSDSSQETQYF. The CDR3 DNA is TGTGCCACCAGTGATTCCTCCCAAGAGACCCAGTACTTC.

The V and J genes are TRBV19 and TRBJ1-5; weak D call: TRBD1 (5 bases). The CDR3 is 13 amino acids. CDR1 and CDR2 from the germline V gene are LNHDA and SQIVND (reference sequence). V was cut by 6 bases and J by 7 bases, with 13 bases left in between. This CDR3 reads CASRKAGKQPQHF. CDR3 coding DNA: TGTGCCAGTAGAAAGGCAGGGAAGCAGCCCCAGCATTTT.

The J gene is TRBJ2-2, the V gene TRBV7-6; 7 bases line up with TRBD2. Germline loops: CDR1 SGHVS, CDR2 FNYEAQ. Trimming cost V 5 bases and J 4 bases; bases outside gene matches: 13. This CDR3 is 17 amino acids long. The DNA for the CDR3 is TGTGCCAGCAGCGAGCCGGGCGGGAGAGTAATCACCGGGGAGCTGTTTTTT. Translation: CASSEPGGRVITGELFF.

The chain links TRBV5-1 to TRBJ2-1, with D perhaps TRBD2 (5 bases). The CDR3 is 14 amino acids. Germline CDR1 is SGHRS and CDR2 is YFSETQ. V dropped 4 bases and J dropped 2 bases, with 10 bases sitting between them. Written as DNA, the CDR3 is TGCGCCAGCAGCACATCCGGGACCTACAATGAGCAGTTCTTC. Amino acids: CASSTSGTYNEQFF.

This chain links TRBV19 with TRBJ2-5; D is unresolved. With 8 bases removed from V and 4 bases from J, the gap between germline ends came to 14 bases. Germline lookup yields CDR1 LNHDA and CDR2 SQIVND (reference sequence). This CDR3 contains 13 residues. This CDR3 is CASRAPGLETQYF. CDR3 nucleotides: TGTGCCAGTCGGGCTCCGGGTCTAGAGACCCAGTACTTC.

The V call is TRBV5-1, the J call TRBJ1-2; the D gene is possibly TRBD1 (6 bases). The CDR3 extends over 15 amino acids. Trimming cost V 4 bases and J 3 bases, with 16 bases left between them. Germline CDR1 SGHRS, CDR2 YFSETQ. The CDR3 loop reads CASSLDSTVDYGYTF. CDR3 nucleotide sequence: TGCGCCAGCAGCCTGGACAGTACAGTAGACTATGGCTACACCTTC.

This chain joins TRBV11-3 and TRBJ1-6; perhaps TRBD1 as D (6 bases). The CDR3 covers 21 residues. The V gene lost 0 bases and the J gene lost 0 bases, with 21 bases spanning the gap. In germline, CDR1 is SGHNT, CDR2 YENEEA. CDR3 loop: CASSLEAIDRNLSSYNSPLHF. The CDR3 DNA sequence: TGTGCCAGCAGCTTAGAAGCGATCGACAGGAACTTAAGCTCCTATAATTCACCCCTCCACTTT.

The CDR3 here is CASSPTRGFGDGETQYF. CDR3 in DNA: TGTGCCAGCAGCCCGACTAGGGGTTTTGGGGATGGGGAGACCCAGTACTTC. The chain links TRBV7-3 to TRBJ2-5; a possible D gene is TRBD2 (6 bases). There are 17 residues in the CDR3. Between the trimmed V and J ends, which lost 5 bases and 5 bases, there was a span of 24 bases. Germline V gene data show CDR1 as SGHTA and CDR2 as FQGTGA. Full variable domain (outside the CDR3, taken from reference TRBV7-3 and TRBJ2-5): GAGVSQTPSNKVTEKGKYVELRCDPISGHTALYWYRQSLGQGPEFLIYFQGTGAADDSGLPNDRFFAVRPEGSVSTLKIQRTERGDSAVYLCASSPTRGFGDGETQYFGPGTRLLVL.